This T cell receptor beta chain is drawn from a study of cytotoxic CD8 clonotypes in ibrutinib-treated CLL. Turning to the study itself: Some 10 relapsed/refractory, over 14 treatment-naive; about 17 IGHV unmutated. General observations from the study: Public clonotypes were seen rarely and were contracted or stable on treatment.

Using immunoSEQ multiplex PCR, the repertoire was profiled, and TCRdb retains in-frame clones only, with some absent. The sample comprises about 140,000 clones, approximately 90% of which are singletons, and roughly 10% rests with the top ten. Trimming cost V 0 bases and J 10 bases, with 15 bases left between them. This CDR3 contains 15 residues. Germline CDR1 is SGHAT and CDR2 is FQNNGV. On this clone itself: The antigen is unknown.

The chain combines TRBV11-2 with TRBJ1-4; no reliable D call. The TCR sequence derives from a human donor with chronic lymphocytic leukemia. Sequenced material: PBMCs, taken after 12 months of ibrutinib treatment. CDR3 loop: CASSLDLGNGRKLFF. The CDR3 bases are TGTGCCAGCAGCTTAGATCTGGGTAATGGCCGAAAACTGTTTTTT.